What follows is one T cell receptor (beta chain) and its context. Its specificity is unknown. These data belong to a study of T cells in localized non-small cell lung cancer. Study findings and constraints: Out of the top 100 tumor clones, a median roughly 50 were seen in adjacent lung.

The data were produced by immunoSEQ multiplex PCR, yet TCRdb's version contains in-frame clones alone and is incomplete. The data show around 14,000 clones, about 80% seen once. CDR3 size: 16 residues. V was cut by 3 bases and J by 0 bases, with 12 bases left in between. Germline CDR1 and CDR2: SGHRS and YFSETQ. This chain connects TRBV5-1 to TRBJ2-2; the D call may be TRBD1 or TRBD2 (5 bases each). The sequences come from peripheral blood, collected before any cancer treatment. The receptor was derived from a female donor older than 55 with stage I squamous cell lung carcinoma. As DNA, the CDR3 is TGCGCCAGCAGCTCGGTCGGGACCGCGAACACCGGGGAGCTGTTTTTT. Its protein is CASSSVGTANTGELFF. Supplemented by reference TRBV5-1 and TRBJ2-2, the full variable domain reads KAGVTQTPRYLIKTRGQQVTLSCSPISGHRSVSWYQQTPGQGLQFLFEYFSETQRNKGNFPGRFSGRQFSNSRSEMNVSTLELGDSALYLCASSSVGTANTGELFFGEGSRLTVL.